The 3 T cell receptor beta chains listed next were all sequenced from one sample in a study of PD-1 blockade in classical Hodgkin lymphoma. Time point noted: cycle 4 day 1 (C4D1), after 6 weeks of nivolumab. After autologous stem cell transplantation all patients relapsed, and prior brentuximab vedotin exposure differed between cohorts. CD4+ T cells were purified from thawed PBMCs by negative selection. The data were produced by immunoSEQ multiplex PCR, yet TCRdb's version contains in-frame clones alone and is incomplete. Among some 27,000 clones listed, about four fifths were seen once. Sequencing was performed on CD4+ T cells from blood, taken before the fourth cycle of nivolumab. Receptor source: a human donor with classical Hodgkin lymphoma.

CDR3 DNA: TGCGCCAGCAGCTTGAACAAAAACTATGGCTACACCTTC. Protein product: CASSLNKNYGYTF. The genes are TRBV5-1 and TRBJ1-2; D gene uncertain. CDR3 length: 13 amino acids. CDR1 SGHRS and CDR2 YFSETQ come from the germline V gene. Trimming shortened V by 1 base and J by 2 bases, and 6 bases separated the two germline ends.

This clone was recorded only once. The chain has TRBV10-1 and TRBJ2-1; D possibly matches TRBD1 or TRBD2 (5 bases each). The ends were cut back, 10 bases at V and 8 bases at J, with 36 bases in the middle. The CDR3 has 19 residues. Germline CDR1 and CDR2: WNHNN and SYGVQD (reference sequence). As DNA, the CDR3 is TGCGCCACCGAATCACCCGGGACCCCACTTTGGGGCCGGGAAGATGAGCAGTTCTTC. As protein: CATESPGTPLWGREDEQFF.

The chain combines TRBV7-9 with TRBJ2-7, with 12 bases aligning to TRBD1. V was clipped by 0 bases and J by 5 bases; unmatched bases: 5. Germline V gene lookup returns CDR1 SEHNR and CDR2 FQNEAQ (reference sequence). The CDR3 is 16 residues long. The CDR3 loop reads CASSLAAGTGGNEQYF. DNA of the CDR3: TGTGCCAGCAGCTTAGCGGCCGGGACAGGGGGCAACGAGCAGTACTTC.